Presented here are 3 T cell receptor beta chains from one specimen sequenced in a study of cytomegalovirus exposure and HLA in healthy donors. The study ran its PCR with 60 Vbeta and 13 Jbeta primers. Measured with immunoSEQ multiplex PCR; TCRdb has only the in-frame clones, and not every one. The profile shows 90,000 to 120,000 clones, approximately 79% of them singletons. Sequencing used PBMCs. These receptors all stem from a woman in her 40s in good health and CMV-seropositive.

J is TRBJ1-1 and V is TRBV19; TRBD1 aligns across 11 bases. V dropped 11 bases and J dropped 5; count of bases not matched to a gene: 4. CDR3 length: 12 residues. Germline lookup yields CDR1 LNHDA and CDR2 SQIVND (reference sequence). CDR3 loop: CAAGQGGTEAFF. CDR3 nucleotide sequence: TGTGCCGCGGGACAGGGGGGGACTGAAGCTTTCTTT. The full variable domain, completed using reference TRBV19 and TRBJ1-1, is DGGITQSPKYLFRKEGQNVTLSCEQNLNHDAMYWYRQDPGQGLRLIYYSQIVNDFQKGDIAEGYSVSREKKESFPLTVTSAQKNPTAFYLCAAGQGGTEAFFGQGTRLTVV.

The chain combines TRBV15 with TRBJ2-1; D might be TRBD1 (5 bases). V was shortened by 1 base and J by 3 bases, with 10 bases between the two germline ends. The CDR3 is 15 residues long. From germline, CDR1 is LNHNV and CDR2 YYDKDF (reference sequence). The CDR3 nucleotides are TGTGCCACCAGCAGAGGCACAGGCGACTACAATGAGCAGTTCTTC. The encoded protein is CATSRGTGDYNEQFF. The full variable domain, with the rest looked up from reference TRBV15 and TRBJ2-1, is DAMVIQNPRYQVTQFGKPVTLSCSQTLNHNVMYWYQQKSSQAPKLLFHYYDKDFNNEADTPDNFQSRRPNTSFCFLDIRSPGLGDTAMYLCATSRGTGDYNEQFFGPGTRLTVL.

The chain links TRBV5-1 to TRBJ2-5; 9 bases line up with TRBD1. The DNA matches TRBJ2-7 better at its end, which makes the J call doubtful. Germline loops: CDR1 SGHRS, CDR2 YFSETQ. This CDR3 contains 14 residues. In nucleotides, the CDR3 is TGCGCCAGCAGCAACGACAGGGGGTCCGACGAGCAGTACTTC. Encoded protein: CASSNDRGSDEQYF.